Here is one T cell receptor (beta chain) with its context. As yet, its antigen is unknown. The data were obtained in a study of brain T cells in children with intractable seizures. Broader study findings: Only CDR3 sequence similarity suggested viral specificity, without known HCMV serostatus.

With 6 bases clipped from V and 4 bases from J, the junction kept 5 bases outside the gene matches. The germline V gene has CDR1 SQVTM and CDR2 ANQGSEA. The CDR3 contains 14 residues. The data were produced by immunoSEQ multiplex PCR, yet TCRdb's version contains in-frame clones alone and is incomplete. This sample carries 100,000 to 120,000 clones, 85% to 95% of them seen once, and the ten largest clones take more than 3%. The sequenced cases were selected for having the highest brain T cell transcript signatures. Pre-surgery treatment included at least one anti-epileptic drug. Here the sequenced sample was peripheral blood, taken at surgery. The TCR sequence derives from a boy under two years old with hemimegalencephaly and intractable seizures. The chain has TRBV29-1 and TRBJ1-3; TRBD1 agrees at 11 bases. This CDR3 is CSVTGTGGGNTIYF. DNA of the CDR3: TGCAGCGTCACCGGGACAGGGGGAGGAAACACCATATATTTT.